This TCR beta chain is drawn from a study of cytomegalovirus exposure and HLA in healthy donors. To note about this clone: What it binds is unknown.

Points from the study as a whole: With further analysis later on, most CMV-associated TCR beta chains appeared HLA-restricted. Despite most TCR sequences being rare, some public TCRs occurred in many donors. As was reported, the HLA-A and HLA-B alleles of most subjects were accurately predicted from TCR beta sequences.

PCR amplification relied on 60 Vbeta primers (plus 13 Jbeta primers). Clones were sequenced by immunoSEQ multiplex PCR, and TCRdb holds only the in-frame ones, with some missing. The listing contains some 120,000 clones. This CDR3 region has 15 residues. The germline CDR1 and CDR2 sequences are SNHLY and FYNNEI. V lost 1 base and J lost 2, with 8 bases in between. The sequenced material came from PBMCs. The rearrangement links TRBV2 to TRBJ1-4; perhaps TRBD1 as D (5 bases). This TCR derives from a man aged 18 to 30 in good health and CMV-seronegative. CDR3 bases: TGTGCCAGCAGTGAAGTAGGGGTTACTAATGAAAAACTGTTTTTT. This gives the protein CASSEVGVTNEKLFF.